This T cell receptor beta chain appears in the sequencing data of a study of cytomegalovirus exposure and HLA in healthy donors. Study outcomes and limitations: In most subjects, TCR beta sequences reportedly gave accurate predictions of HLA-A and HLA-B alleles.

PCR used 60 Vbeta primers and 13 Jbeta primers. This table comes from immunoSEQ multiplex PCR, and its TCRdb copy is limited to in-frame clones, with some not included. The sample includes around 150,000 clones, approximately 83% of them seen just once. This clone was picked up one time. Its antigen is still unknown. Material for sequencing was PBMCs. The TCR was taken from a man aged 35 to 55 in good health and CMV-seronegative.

The CDR3 spells CSVGANQPQHF. CDR3 DNA sequence: TGCAGCGTTGGCGCCAATCAGCCCCAGCATTTT. The chain joins TRBV29-1 to TRBJ1-5; no firm D call. Trimming pared 4 bases from V and 3 bases from J, leaving 4 bases between. The CDR3 loop spans 11 amino acids. CDR1 and CDR2 (germline): SQVTM, ANQGSEA.